This paragraph covers one T cell receptor (beta chain) sequence. Its antigen is undetermined. Clones were sequenced by immunoSEQ multiplex PCR, and TCRdb holds only the in-frame ones, with some missing. The sample lists about 2.3 million clones, more than 85% occurring once. This CDR3 is 15 amino acids long. V lost 7 bases, J lost 0 bases, and 13 bases lay in between. Per the germline V gene, CDR1 is LNHDA and CDR2 is SQIVND (reference sequence). The data originate from a study of shared clonotypes between healthy human individuals. Overall study results and limits: Relative to clonotypes present in all four donors, those not shared had lower generation probabilities.

The TCR comes from a man between 18 and 35 years old in good health. Some clones in this sample may be carry-over from other donors' samples. The specimen was naive CD4+ T cells from PBMCs. Stated subset: CD45RA+ positively selected. V is TRBV19 and J is TRBJ1-5; D is unresolved. The CDR3 spells CASTPPQLSNQPQHF. CDR3 sequence (DNA): TGTGCCAGTACCCCCCCGCAGCTTAGCAATCAGCCCCAGCATTTT.